The entry that follows covers one T cell receptor beta chain sequence. The antigen is unknown. CDR3 and TCR beta VDJ profiling relied on genomic DNA as the template. In TCRdb, the reads were re-called with MiXCR into one record per CDR3 protein. Here the sample spans some 170,000 distinct CDR3 sequences, 63% being singletons. This sample was included in a study of CD8+CD57+ T cells in acquired aplastic anemia. Looking at the study overall: Sorted CD4+ and CD8+ cells yielded DNA averaging around 3.2 ug. Study-level results: The CD8+ Simpson's diversity of patients and controls was not significantly different. Patients and controls had in common around 29 CD8+ CDR3 sequences.

Patients included in sequencing had previously demonstrated CD8+CD57+ cell expansion by flow cytometry. Each of the patients presented with severe acquired aplastic anemia. Trimming removed 5 bases at V and 4 bases at J, with 14 bases between. There are 14 residues in the CDR3. CDR1 and CDR2 from the germline V gene are MGHRA and YSYEKL. This TCR came from a human donor with aplastic anemia. The specimen sequenced was sorted CD4+, CD8+, or CD8+CD57+ T cells (not recorded which) from PBMCs. The chain links TRBV4-1 to TRBJ1-2, with D maybe TRBD1 (6 bases). The CDR3 coding sequence is TGCGCCAGCAGCATCGGGGGCGCAGGCTATGGCTACACCTTC. This translates into CASSIGGAGYGYTF.